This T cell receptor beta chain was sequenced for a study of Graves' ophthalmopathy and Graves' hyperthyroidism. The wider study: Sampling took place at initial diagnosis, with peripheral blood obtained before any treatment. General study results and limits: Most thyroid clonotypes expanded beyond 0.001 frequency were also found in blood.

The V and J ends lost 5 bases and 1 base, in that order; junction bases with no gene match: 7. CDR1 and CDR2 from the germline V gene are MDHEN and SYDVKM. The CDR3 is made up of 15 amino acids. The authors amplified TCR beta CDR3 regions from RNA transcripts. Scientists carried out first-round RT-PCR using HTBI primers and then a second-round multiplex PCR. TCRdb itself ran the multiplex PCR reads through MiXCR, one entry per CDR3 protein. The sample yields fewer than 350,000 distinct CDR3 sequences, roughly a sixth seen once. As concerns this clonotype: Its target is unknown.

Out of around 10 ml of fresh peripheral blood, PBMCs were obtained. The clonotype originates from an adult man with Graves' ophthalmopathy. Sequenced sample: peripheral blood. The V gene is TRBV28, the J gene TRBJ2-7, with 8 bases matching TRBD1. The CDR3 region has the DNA TGTGCCAGCAGTGATGAGCAGGGGGCGTCCTACGAGCAGTACTTC. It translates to CASSDEQGASYEQYF.